The sequence of this T cell receptor (beta chain) was determined in a study of T cell responses to AZD1222 COVID-19 vaccine. Whole-study results and caveats: White British ancestry dominated among donors, who included more females, and clonal diversity was possibly underestimated. Nearly half of unique spike-specific TCRs reportedly avoided B.1.351 and B.1.1.7 mutated regions.

This clone was detected only once. Its antigen is unknown. The length of the CDR3 is 12 residues. The V and J ends lost 3 bases and 5 bases respectively, with 4 bases between them. Germline values: CDR1 MNHEY, CDR2 SMNVEV (reference sequence). This table comes from immunoSEQ multiplex PCR, and its TCRdb copy is limited to in-frame clones, with some not included. The sample includes 100,000 to 150,000 clones, over 90% seen only once; the top ten take approximately 5.4%. The sequences come from peripheral blood, collected on day 0 of AZD1222 vaccination. The chain uses TRBV27 and TRBJ2-2; D gene ambiguous. The sequence derives from an adult in good health. This chain's CDR3 is CASSLPTGELFF. The DNA of the CDR3 is TGTGCCAGCAGTTTGCCTACCGGGGAGCTGTTTTTT.